The clone carrying this T cell receptor (beta chain) was recorded a few times. Its target is unknown. These data come from a study of vaccination effects on CD4 cells after COVID-19. Study-level points and caveats: There was only 1 of 255 vaccine-induced clones in healthy vaccinees that cross-reacted with common cold coronaviruses. Convalescent patients numbered few in the study; early post-infection timepoints were missing entirely.

Antigen-specific CD4+ T cells were expanded (with viral peptide pools) by the ViraFEST assay ahead of sequencing. The culture ran for around ten days before CD4+ T cells were isolated. According to the study, vaccine recipients showed no prior SARS-CoV-2 infection and negative nucleocapsid antibodies. After 2 million or so PBMC were placed in each well, they were cultured with approximately 10 IU/ml IL-2 and around 10 ug/ml peptides. Days 3 and 7 were when half the medium was replaced with IL-2 medium. The table came from immunoSEQ multiplex PCR; TCRdb's copy has only in-frame clones and leaves some out. The table lists about 27,000 clones, around 75% of them singletons. The clonotype originates from a human donor who received a COVID-19 vaccine. Here the sequenced sample was CD4+ T cells from PBMCs cultured with HCoV-NL63 spike peptides, taken before COVID-19 vaccination.

DNA of the CDR3: TGTGCCAGCAGCTTAGGGACAGGGATCAATTCACCCCTCCACTTT. Translating gives CASSLGTGINSPLHF. V gene TRBV7-9 combines with J gene TRBJ1-6; TRBD1 aligns across 8 bases. The germline V gene encodes CDR1 SEHNR and CDR2 FQNEAQ (reference sequence). The CDR3 length is 15 residues. With V trimmed by 1 base and J by 7 bases, 3 bases remained unmatched.